This T cell receptor beta chain was profiled in a study of blood T cell repertoires in COVID-19 (dated by TCRdb to about 2020). A note on the overall study: Collaborator samples came from the United States, Italy and Spain and covered acute and convalescent phases of COVID-19. The prospective study material was composed of cDNA or gDNA derived from T cells, B-cell-depleted T cells, or PBMCs. Deeply sampled blood TCRbeta repertoires from subjects exposed to, actively infected with, or recovered from COVID-19 were included in the dataset. A freely available public database, intended as a resource for researchers studying the immune response to SARS-CoV-2, is where the repertoires were released. Samples came from the ongoing ImmuneRACE study (first 160 participants) plus 1,254 subjects from 6 global collaborators. Sample metadata almost always included a de-identified subject ID, COVID-19 status, age in years and sex. Where HLA class I and class II types were available, the types were taken from metadata supplied by the sample provider, not from assay-based typing. Broad study findings and their caveats: The amount of clinical and demographic metadata varied by source and participant and was provided uncurated.

Concerning this clone itself: Its binding antigen is unknown. No much larger clonotype is one base removed from it; base qualities were not supplied.

TCRbeta CDR3 regions were amplified from genomic DNA by means of the immunoSEQ Assay, a bias-controlled multiplex PCR. From the authors' description of their analysis: Nucleated cell counts per sample were estimated from amplification of reference gene primers within the assay. To quantify the absolute abundance of each unique TCRbeta CDR3 rearrangement, sequence reads were collapsed and filtered. For each sample, productive Simpson clonality was calculated as the square root of Simpson's diversity index over productive rearrangements. TCRdb mirrors the immuneACCESS table, restricted to in-frame sequences. Some clones are absent from its copies; in checked studies, under half trace to an unresolved V gene, and the reason for the others is unknown. V, J and clone size reflect that table, while D and trimming were determined from the DNA. This sample lists approximately 400,000 clones; roughly 86% were detected once. 1% to 1.5% of the sample belongs to the ten largest clones.

Taken from the germline V gene (reference sequence), the CDR1 and CDR2 loops are SEHNR and FQNEAQ. Trimming removed 0 bases from V and 5 bases from J; the gene matches leave 8 bases unexplained. The CDR3 holds 16 amino acids from the cysteine to the phenylalanine. Only CDR3 DNA remains: 48 bases, in frame from the first base. In the prospective study, participants were roughly 18 to 89 years old, resided in about two dozen geographic areas of the United States, and were enrolled through a virtual design. In the prospective study, participants were assigned to cohorts based on the clinical history participants reported in a screening survey and a study questionnaire. Recovered participants in ImmuneRACE Cohort 3 were defined by two consecutive negative NP/OP PCR tests, clearance by a healthcare professional, or resolution of symptoms. Each participant in the prospective study had whole blood, serum and a nasopharyngeal or oropharyngeal swab collected by mobile phlebotomists. Participants in the prospective study had the option to provide additional blood draws and questionnaires over an approximately 2-month period. Before DNA extraction, blood samples from the prospective study were shipped at room temperature or frozen.

Sequencing used PBMCs or T cells enriched from blood (not recorded which). The V and J genes are TRBV7-9 and TRBJ2-5; TRBD2 aligns with 8 central bases. The TCR comes from a man aged 25-40 years who had recovered from COVID-19. The CDR3 region: CASSLAGGGSSETQYF. The DNA sequence is TGTGCCAGCAGCTTAGCGGGCGGGGGGTCCTCGGAGACCCAGTACTTC. With the portions outside the CDR3 filled from the reference TRBV7-9 and TRBJ2-5 genes, the complete variable region becomes DTGVSQNPRHKITKRGQNVTFRCDPISEHNRLYWYRQTLGQGPEFLTYFQNEAQLEKSRLLSDRFSAERPKGSFSTLEIQRTEQGDSAMYLCASSLAGGGSSETQYFGPGTRLLVL.